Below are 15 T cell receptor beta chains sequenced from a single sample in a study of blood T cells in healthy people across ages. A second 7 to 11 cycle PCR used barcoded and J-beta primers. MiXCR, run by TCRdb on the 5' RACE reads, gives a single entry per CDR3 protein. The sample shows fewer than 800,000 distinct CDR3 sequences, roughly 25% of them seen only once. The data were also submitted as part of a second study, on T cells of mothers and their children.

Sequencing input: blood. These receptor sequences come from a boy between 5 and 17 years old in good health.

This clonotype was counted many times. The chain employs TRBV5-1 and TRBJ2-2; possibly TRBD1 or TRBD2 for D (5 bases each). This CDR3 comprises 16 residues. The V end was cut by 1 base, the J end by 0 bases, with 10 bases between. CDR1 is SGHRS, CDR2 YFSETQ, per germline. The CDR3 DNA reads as TGCGCCAGCAGCTTGTCGGGGACGGCGAACACCGGGGAGCTGTTTTTT. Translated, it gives CASSLSGTANTGELFF. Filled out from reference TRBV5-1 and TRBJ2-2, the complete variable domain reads KAGVTQTPRYLIKTRGQQVTLSCSPISGHRSVSWYQQTPGQGLQFLFEYFSETQRNKGNFPGRFSGRQFSNSRSEMNVSTLELGDSALYLCASSLSGTANTGELFFGEGSRLTVL.

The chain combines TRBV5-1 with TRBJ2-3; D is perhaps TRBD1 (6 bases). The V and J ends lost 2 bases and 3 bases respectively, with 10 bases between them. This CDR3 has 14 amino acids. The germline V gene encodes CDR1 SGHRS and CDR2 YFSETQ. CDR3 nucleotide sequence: TGCGCCAGCAGCTTCCAGGGGTGGACAGATACGCAGTATTTT. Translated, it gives CASSFQGWTDTQYF.

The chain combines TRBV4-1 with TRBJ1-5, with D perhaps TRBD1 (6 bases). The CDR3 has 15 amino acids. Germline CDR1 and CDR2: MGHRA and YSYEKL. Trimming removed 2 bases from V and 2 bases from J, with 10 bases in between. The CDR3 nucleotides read TGCGCCAGCAGCCAATCAGGGGTAGGCAATCAGCCCCAGCATTTT. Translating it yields CASSQSGVGNQPQHF.

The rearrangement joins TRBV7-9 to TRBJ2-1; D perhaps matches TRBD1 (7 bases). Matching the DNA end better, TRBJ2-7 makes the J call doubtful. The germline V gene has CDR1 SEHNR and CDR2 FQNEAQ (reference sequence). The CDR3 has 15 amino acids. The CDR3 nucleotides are TGTGCCAGCAGCTTATCCGACAGGGAGGTACACGAGCAGTACTTC. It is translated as CASSLSDREVHEQYF.

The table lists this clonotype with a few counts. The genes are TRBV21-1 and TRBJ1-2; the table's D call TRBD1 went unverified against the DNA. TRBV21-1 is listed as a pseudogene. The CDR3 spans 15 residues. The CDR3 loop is CASNKWTGEQDGYTF. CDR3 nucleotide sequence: TGTGCCAGCAACAAATGGACAGGGGAGCAGGATGGCTACACCTTC.

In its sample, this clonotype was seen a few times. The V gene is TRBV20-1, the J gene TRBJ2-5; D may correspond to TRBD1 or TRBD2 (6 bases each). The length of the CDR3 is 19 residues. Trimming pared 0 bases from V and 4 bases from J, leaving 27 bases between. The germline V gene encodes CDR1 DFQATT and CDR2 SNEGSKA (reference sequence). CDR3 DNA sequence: TGCAGTGCTAGAGATTATGCCCCCGAGGCAGGGGAGGATGGAGAGACCCAGTACTTC. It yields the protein CSARDYAPEAGEDGETQYF.

The CDR3 DNA is TGTGCCAGCAGCCCACGTGGGACAGGGGCTCGCGACGAGCAGTACTTC. Translated: CASSPRGTGARDEQYF. The V call is TRBV7-3, the J call TRBJ2-7, with 10 bases fitting TRBD1. The length of the CDR3 is 16 residues. J lost 5 bases, V lost 5 bases, and 12 bases had no gene match. Looked up from germline, CDR1 is SGHTA and CDR2 is FQGTGA.

The CDR3 region is CSVGDRGLSEQFF. Written as DNA, the CDR3 is TGCAGCGTCGGTGACAGGGGGCTGAGTGAGCAGTTCTTC. This chain uses TRBV29-1 with TRBJ2-5; 10 bases fit TRBD1. The better agreement between TRBJ2-1 and the DNA end casts doubt on the J call. Germline V gives CDR1 SQVTM, CDR2 ANQGSEA. This CDR3 has 13 amino acids.

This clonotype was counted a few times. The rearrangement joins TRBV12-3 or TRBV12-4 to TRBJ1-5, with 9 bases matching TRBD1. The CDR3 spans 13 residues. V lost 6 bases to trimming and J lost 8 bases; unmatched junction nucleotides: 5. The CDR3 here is CASSRTGDEPQHF. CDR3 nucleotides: TGTGCCAGCAGCCGGACAGGGGATGAGCCCCAGCATTTT.

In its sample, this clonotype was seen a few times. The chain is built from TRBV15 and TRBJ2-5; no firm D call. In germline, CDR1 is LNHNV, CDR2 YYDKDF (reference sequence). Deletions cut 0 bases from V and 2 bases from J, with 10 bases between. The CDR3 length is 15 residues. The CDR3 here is CATSRDAPGQETQYF. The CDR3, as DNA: TGTGCCACCAGCAGAGATGCCCCCGGACAAGAGACCCAGTACTTC.

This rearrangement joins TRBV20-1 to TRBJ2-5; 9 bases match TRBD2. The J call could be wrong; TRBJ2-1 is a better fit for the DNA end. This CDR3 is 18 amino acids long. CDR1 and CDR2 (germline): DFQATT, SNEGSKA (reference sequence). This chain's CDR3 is CSASRRGAAGGVGNEQFF. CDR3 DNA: TGCAGTGCTAGTCGTCGGGGCGCGGCGGGAGGGGTTGGGAATGAGCAGTTCTTC.

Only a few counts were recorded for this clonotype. The CDR3 region has the DNA TGTGCCAGCAGTTGGGCTAGCGGGGCTAATGAGCAGTTCTTC. Translating gives CASSWASGANEQFF. The gene calls are TRBV25-1 and TRBJ2-1; 9 nucleotides line up with TRBD2. V was pared by 5 bases and J by 7 bases, with 6 bases of the junction left unmatched. From germline, CDR1 is MGHDK and CDR2 SYGVNS. The CDR3 is made up of 14 amino acids.

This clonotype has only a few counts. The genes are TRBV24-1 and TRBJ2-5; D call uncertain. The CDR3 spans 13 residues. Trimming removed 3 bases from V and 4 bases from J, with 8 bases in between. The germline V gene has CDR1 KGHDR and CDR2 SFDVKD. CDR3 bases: TGTGCCACCAGTGATGCAGGCAGAGAGACCCAGTACTTC. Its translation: CATSDAGRETQYF.

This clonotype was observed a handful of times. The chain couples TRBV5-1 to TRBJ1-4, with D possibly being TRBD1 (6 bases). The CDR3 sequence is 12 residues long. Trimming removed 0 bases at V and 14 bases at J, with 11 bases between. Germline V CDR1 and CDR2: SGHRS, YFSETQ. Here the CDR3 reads CASSLEGGFLFF. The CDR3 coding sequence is TGCGCCAGCAGCTTGGAGGGGGGATTCCTGTTTTTT.

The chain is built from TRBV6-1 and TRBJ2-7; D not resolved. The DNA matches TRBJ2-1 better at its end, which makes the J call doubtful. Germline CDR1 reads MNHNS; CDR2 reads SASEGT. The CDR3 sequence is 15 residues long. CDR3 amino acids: CASSELPVGNNEQFF. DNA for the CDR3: TGTGCCAGCAGTGAGTTACCAGTGGGCAACAATGAGCAGTTCTTC.